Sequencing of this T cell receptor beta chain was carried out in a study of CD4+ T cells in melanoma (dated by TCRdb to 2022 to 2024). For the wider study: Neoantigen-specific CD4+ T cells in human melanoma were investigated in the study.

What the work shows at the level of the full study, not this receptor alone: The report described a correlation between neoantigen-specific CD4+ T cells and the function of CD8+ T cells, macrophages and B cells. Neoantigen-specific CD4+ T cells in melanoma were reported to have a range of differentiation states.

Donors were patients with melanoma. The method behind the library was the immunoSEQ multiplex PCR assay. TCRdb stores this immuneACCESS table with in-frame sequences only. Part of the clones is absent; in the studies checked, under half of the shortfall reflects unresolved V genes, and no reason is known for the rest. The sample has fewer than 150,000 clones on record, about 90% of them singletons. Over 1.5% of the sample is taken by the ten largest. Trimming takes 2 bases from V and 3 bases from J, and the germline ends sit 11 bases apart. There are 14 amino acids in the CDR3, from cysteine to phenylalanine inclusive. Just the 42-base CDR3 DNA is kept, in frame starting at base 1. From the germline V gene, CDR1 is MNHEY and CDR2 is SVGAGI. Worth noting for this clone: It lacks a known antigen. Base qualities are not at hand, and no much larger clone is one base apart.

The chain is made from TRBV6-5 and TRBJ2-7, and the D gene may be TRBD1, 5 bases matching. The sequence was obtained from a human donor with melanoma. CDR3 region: CASSYTRTNYEQYF. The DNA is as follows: TGTGCCAGCAGTTACACTCGGACAAACTACGAGCAGTACTTC.